This record concerns one T cell receptor (beta chain) sequence. What it binds is not known. This specimen belongs to a study of shared clonotypes between healthy human individuals. The CDR3 sequence is 18 residues long. The junction had 15 bases not matched to a gene; V was cut back by 4 bases and J by 2 bases. Per the germline V gene, CDR1 is KGHSH and CDR2 is LQKENI. Sequenced by immunoSEQ multiplex PCR; TCRdb stores in-frame clones only, minus some. The table has about 1.1 million clones, 70% to 85% seen once. Broader study findings: Tissue TCR repertoires likely differ from these blood-only repertoires.

Input material: memory CD4+ T cells from PBMCs. Subset in this sample: CD45RA-negative fraction. This clonotype was obtained from a man between 18 and 29 years old in good health. Some clones in this sample may be carry-over from other donors' samples. The rearrangement uses TRBV18 and TRBJ2-5, with 8 bases identical to TRBD2. In DNA form, the CDR3 reads TGTGCCAGCTCACTCCTACGGAATAGCGGGATAGAACAAGAGACCCAGTACTTC. This sequence encodes CASSLLRNSGIEQETQYF. Variable domain in full (rest from reference TRBV18 and TRBJ2-5): NAGVMQNPRHLVRRRGQEARLRCSPMKGHSHVYWYRQLPEEGLKFMVYLQKENIIDESGMPKERFSAEFPKEGPSILRIQQVVRGDSAAYFCASSLLRNSGIEQETQYFGPGTRLLVL.